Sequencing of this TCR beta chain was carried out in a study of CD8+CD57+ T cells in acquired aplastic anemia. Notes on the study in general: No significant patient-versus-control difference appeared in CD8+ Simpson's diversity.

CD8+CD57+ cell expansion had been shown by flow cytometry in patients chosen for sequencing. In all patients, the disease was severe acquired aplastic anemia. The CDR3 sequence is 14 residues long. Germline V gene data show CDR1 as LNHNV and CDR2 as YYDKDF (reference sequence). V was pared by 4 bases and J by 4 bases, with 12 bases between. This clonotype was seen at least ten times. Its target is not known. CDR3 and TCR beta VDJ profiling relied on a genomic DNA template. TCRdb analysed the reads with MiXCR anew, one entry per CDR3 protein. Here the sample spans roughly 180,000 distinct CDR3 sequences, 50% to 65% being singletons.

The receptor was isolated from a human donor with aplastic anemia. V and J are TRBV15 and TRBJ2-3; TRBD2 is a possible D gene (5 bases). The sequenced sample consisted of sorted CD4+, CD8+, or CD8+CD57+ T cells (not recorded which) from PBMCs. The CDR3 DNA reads TGTGCCACCAGCAAAAGGAGGAATCCAGATACGCAGTATTTT. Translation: CATSKRRNPDTQYF. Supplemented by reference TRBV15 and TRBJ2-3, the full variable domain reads DAMVIQNPRYQVTQFGKPVTLSCSQTLNHNVMYWYQQKSSQAPKLLFHYYDKDFNNEADTPDNFQSRRPNTSFCFLDIRSPGLGDTAMYLCATSKRRNPDTQYFGPGTRLTVL.